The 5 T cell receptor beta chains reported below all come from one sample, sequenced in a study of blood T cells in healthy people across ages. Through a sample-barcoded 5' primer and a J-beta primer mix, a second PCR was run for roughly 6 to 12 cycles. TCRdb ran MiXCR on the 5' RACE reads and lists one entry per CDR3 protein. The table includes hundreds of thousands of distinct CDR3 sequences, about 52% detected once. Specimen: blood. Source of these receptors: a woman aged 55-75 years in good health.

In nucleotides, the CDR3 is TGTGCCAGCAGTCATCCGGCCTCCCCCTACGAGCAGTACTTC. This sequence encodes CASSHPASPYEQYF. V gene TRBV7-9 combines with J gene TRBJ2-4; no clear D. The J call could be wrong; TRBJ2-7 is a better fit for the DNA end. Germline-derived CDR1 and CDR2 are SEHNR and FQNEAQ (reference sequence). This CDR3 has 14 amino acids.

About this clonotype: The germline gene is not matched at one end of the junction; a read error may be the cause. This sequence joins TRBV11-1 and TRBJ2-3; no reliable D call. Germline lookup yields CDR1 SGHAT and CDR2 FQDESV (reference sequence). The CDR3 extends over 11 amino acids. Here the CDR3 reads CANSLKVTQYF. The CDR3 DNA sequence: TGTGCCAACAGCCTTAAAGTTACGCAGTATTTT.

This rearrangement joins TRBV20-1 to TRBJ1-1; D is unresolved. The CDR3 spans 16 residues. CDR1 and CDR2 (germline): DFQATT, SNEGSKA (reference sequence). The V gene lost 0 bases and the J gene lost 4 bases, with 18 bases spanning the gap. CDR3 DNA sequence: TGCAGTGCTAGAGATCATTATAGGAGTTTGAGCACTGAAGCTTTCTTT. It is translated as CSARDHYRSLSTEAFF.

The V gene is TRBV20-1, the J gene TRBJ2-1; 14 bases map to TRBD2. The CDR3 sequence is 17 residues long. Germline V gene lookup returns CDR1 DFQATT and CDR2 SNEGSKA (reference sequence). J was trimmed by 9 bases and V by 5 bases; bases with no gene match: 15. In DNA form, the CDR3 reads TGCAGTGCTGGGACTAGCGGGAGAATGGCGGTCCCGAGTGAGCAGTTCTTC. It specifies CSAGTSGRMAVPSEQFF.

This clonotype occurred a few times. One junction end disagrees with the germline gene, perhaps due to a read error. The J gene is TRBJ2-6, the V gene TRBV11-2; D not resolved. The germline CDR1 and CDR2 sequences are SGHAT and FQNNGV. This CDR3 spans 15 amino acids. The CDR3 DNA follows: TGTGCCAGCAGCTCCAGTGTGTCTGGAGCCAACGTCCTGACTTTC. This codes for CASSSSVSGANVLTF. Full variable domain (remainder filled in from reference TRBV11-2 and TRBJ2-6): EAGVAQSPRYKIIEKRQSVAFWCNPISGHATLYWYQQILGQGPKLLIQFQNNGVVDDSQLPKDRFSAERLKGVDSTLKIQPAKLEDSAVYLCASSSSVSGANVLTFGAGSRLTVL.